A selection of T cell receptor beta chains follows, all from one sample in a study of T cell responses to AZD1222 COVID-19 vaccine. Clones were sequenced by immunoSEQ multiplex PCR, and TCRdb holds only the in-frame ones, with some missing. The sample yields under 150,000 clones, over 75% seen once. The source was peripheral blood, collected on day 0 of AZD1222 vaccination. The receptor set was obtained from an adult in good health. Both conserved end residues are trimmed from each CDR3.

TRBV5-8,TRBJ1-1,ASSRDRGRTEAF
TRBV18,TRBJ1-1,ASSLRGDNTEAF
TRBV18,TRBJ1-2,ASSMGQGYGYT
TRBV11-3,TRBJ1-1,ASRGTGAAF
TRBV25-1,TRBJ1-2,ASSFGQGQGGYT
TRBV7-9,TRBJ1-2,ASTRSGIRFYGYT
TRBV7-6,TRBJ2-1,ASSSATGALGNEQF
TRBV19,TRBJ1-3,ASSRDDRVLSGNTIY
TRBV11-3,TRBJ2-7,ASSLLANTPLYEQY
TRBV5-4,TRBJ2-7,ASSTEAGEKY
TRBV7-9,TRBJ1-1,ASSSLAGTAFSLNTEAF
TRBV19,TRBJ1-5,ASSRGGFSNQPQH
TRBV19,TRBJ1-5,ASSIRRTGQPQH
TRBV30,TRBJ2-7,AWSVMAVRTASYEQY
TRBV10-3,TRBJ2-3,AISGPVSTDTQY
TRBV9,TRBJ2-7,ASSVGGLADSSYEQY
TRBV4-1,TRBJ1-4,ASSRPRGNPTNEKLF
TRBV4-3,TRBJ2-3,ASSPGEGSGRVFSDTQY
TRBV7-9,TRBJ1-3,ASSIRAQGSGNTIY
TRBV9,TRBJ2-3,ASSVRTSGGADTQY
TRBV7-6,TRBJ2-1,ASSPAGTSGRGEQF
TRBV7-6,TRBJ2-2,ASSLHLAGGPDTGELF
TRBV7-2,TRBJ1-1,ATGGTGLNTEAF
TRBV19,TRBJ1-1,ASSSGLAEQGF
TRBV5-1,TRBJ1-1,ASSPTPNTEAF
TRBV10-1,TRBJ2-3,ANLSPAGGTDTQY
TRBV5-1,TRBJ1-5,ASSPTGSNQPQH
TRBV27,TRBJ2-3,AIKPAPGLAGIGSTDTQY
TRBV4-1,TRBJ2-4,ASSQGGLVVKDIQY
TRBV6-4,TRBJ1-6,ASSALRQMGNSPLH
TRBV27,TRBJ2-2,ASGQVTGELF
TRBV4-1,TRBJ2-7,ASSQGLAGLLAYEQY
TRBV10-3,TRBJ2-7,AIRSPEISYEQY
TRBV4-1,TRBJ1-2,ASSQRTGGNYGYT
TRBV5-6,TRBJ2-3,ASSLSTDTQY
TRBV21-1,TRBJ2-5,ASSNPWTSGGSKETQY
TRBV18,TRBJ1-2,ASSPRTGFNYGYT
TRBV18,TRBJ1-1,ASSPLSLGGFGAF
TRBV5-1,TRBJ2-1,ASSLEAGSSYNEQF
TRBV7-9,TRBJ1-1,ASNHIRARTEAF
TRBV11-2,TRBJ1-2,ASSLVGINGYT
TRBV11-2,TRBJ2-1,ASSLREIVNEQF
TRBV5-1,TRBJ2-3,ASSSQPGLAGNTQY
TRBV7-3,TRBJ2-4,ASSLTQREGPAKNIQY
TRBV7-2,TRBJ2-3,AAGEADTQY
TRBV12-3/TRBV12-4,TRBJ1-5,ASRGQANQPQH
TRBV9,TRBJ2-7,ASSAPEAGGTYEQY
TRBV24-1,TRBJ1-2,ATSDPPGRGYT
TRBV5-1,TRBJ2-1,ASSLGASYNEQF
TRBV29-1,TRBJ1-6,SVVRSSYNSPLH
TRBV3-1/TRBV3-2,TRBJ2-7,ASSKLASSNYEQY
TRBV7-2,TRBJ2-3,ASSSGLAGGQSQY
TRBV6-5,TRBJ2-1,ASRRILGNEQF